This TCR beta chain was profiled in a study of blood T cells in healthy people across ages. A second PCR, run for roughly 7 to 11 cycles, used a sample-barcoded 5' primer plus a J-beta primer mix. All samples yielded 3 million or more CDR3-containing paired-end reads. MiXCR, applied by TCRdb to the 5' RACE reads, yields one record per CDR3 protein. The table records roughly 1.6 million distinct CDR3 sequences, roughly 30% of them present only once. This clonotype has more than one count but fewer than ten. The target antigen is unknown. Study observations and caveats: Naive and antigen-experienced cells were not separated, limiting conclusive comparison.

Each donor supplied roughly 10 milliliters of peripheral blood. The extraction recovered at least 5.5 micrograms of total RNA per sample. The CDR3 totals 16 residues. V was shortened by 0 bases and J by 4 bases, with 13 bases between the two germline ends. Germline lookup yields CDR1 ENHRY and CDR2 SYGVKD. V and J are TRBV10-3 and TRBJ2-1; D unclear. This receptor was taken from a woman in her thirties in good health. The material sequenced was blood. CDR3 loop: CAISESRTESYNEQFF. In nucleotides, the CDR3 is TGTGCCATCAGTGAGTCAAGGACGGAATCTTACAATGAGCAGTTCTTC.